Given below is one TCR beta chain in context. These data come from a study of patients and donors after allogeneic stem cell transplantation. TCRdb reprocessed the RT-PCR reads with MiXCR, giving one entry per CDR3 protein. The profile shows about 76,000 distinct CDR3 sequences, more than 25% of them singletons. The V and J ends lost 4 bases and 3 bases, in that order; junction bases with no gene match: 10. The CDR3 spans 15 residues. The germline V gene encodes CDR1 SGHRS and CDR2 YFSETQ. The source of this sequence is a human donor who was either an allogeneic HSCT recipient or a stem cell or donor lymphocyte infusion donor (not recorded which). It is not recorded whose cells these are; they may come from a transplant donor. Sequenced: blood, either unsorted or a sorted T cell fraction (not recorded which). The rearrangement links TRBV5-1 to TRBJ2-7; TRBD2 matches at 7 bases. The CDR3 is CASSPRDYLYYEQYF. DNA of the CDR3: TGCGCCAGCAGCCCCCGGGACTATCTCTACTACGAGCAGTACTTC.